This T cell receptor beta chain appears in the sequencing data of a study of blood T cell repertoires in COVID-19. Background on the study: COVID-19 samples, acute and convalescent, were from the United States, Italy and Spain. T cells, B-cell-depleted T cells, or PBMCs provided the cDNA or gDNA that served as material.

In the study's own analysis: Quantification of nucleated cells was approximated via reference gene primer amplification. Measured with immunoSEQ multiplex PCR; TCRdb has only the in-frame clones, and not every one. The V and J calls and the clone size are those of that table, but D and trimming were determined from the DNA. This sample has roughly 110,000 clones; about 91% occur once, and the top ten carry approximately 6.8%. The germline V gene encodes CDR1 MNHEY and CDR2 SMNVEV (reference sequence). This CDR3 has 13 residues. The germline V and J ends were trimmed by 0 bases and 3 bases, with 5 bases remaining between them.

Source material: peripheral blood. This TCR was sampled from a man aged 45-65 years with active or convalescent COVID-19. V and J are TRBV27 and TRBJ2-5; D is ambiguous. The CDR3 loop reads CASSLSRKETQYF. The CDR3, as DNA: TGTGCCAGCAGTTTATCGCGGAAAGAGACCCAGTACTTC.